The present TCR beta chain was sequenced within a study of beta chain features in type 1 diabetes. Study-level information: Age, gender and cell yields were alike across patients and healthy donors. General study points: Naive, central memory and Treg TCRB repertoires seemed to resemble each other more closely in patients than they did in healthy donors. Type 1 diabetes patients had fewer VDJ junction insertions and more deletions.

Germline V gene lookup returns CDR1 KGHSH and CDR2 LQKENI. V was clipped by 6 bases and J by 3 bases, with 6 bases between them. This CDR3 contains 11 residues. Sorted populations all exceeded 95% purity. Regarding this clone: Its antigen is as yet unknown. This CDR3 is also generated by other DNA sequences in the sample.

Expressed TCRB transcripts were sequenced, since all the RNA that had been isolated was reverse transcribed. Sequencing used immunoSEQ multiplex PCR; TCRdb keeps in-frame clones, though not all of them. The table has around 500,000 clones, 25% to 35% seen once; the top ten hold about 0.06%. Material: naive CD4+ T cells from blood. This TCR was sampled from a man aged 18 to 35 in good health. J is TRBJ2-7 and V is TRBV18, with D perhaps matching TRBD1 (6 bases). The CDR3 DNA follows: TGTGCCAGCTCGGACAGCTACGAGCAGTACTTC. This sequence encodes CASSDSYEQYF.